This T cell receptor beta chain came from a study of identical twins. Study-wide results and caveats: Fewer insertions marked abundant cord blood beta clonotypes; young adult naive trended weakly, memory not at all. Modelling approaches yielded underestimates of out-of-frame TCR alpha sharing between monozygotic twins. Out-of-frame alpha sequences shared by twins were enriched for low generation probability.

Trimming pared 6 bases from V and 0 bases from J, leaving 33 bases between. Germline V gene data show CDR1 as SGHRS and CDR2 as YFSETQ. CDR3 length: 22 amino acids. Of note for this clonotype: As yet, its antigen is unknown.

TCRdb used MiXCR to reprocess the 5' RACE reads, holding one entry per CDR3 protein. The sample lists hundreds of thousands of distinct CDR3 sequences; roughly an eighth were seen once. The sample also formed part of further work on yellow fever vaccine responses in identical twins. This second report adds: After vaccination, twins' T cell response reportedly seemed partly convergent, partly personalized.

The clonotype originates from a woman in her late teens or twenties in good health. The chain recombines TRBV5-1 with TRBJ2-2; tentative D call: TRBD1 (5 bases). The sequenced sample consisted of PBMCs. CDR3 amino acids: CASTRTQGFSSTPNANTGELFF. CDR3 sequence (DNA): TGCGCCAGCACCCGGACCCAGGGATTCAGTTCGACACCAAACGCGAACACCGGGGAGCTGTTTTTT.